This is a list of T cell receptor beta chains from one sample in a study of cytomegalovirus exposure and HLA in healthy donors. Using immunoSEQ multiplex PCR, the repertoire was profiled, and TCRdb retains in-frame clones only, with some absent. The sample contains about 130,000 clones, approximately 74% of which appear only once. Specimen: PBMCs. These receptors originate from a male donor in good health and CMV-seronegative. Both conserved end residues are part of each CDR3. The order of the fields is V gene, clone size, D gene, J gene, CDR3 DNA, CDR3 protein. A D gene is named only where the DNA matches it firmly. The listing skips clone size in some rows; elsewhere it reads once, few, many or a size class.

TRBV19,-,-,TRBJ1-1,TGTGCCAGTAGTCCGTATTCGTCAGGGGACACTGAAGCTTTCTTT,CASSPYSSGDTEAFF
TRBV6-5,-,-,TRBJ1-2,TGTGCCAGCGGGGAGCGAAACTATGGCTACACCTTC,CASGERNYGYTF
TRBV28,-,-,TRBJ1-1,TGTGCCAGCAGTTCAGGGACACCTGAAGCTTTCTTT,CASSSGTPEAFF
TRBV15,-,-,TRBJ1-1,TGTGCCACCAGCAGGGGCGGAGGGAACACTGAAGCTTTCTTT,CATSRGGGNTEAFF
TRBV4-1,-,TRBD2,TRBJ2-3,TGCGCCAGCAGCCAAGAACCGGGAGGGCAAAAAGATACGCAGTATTTT,CASSQEPGGQKDTQYF
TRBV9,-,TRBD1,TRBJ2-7,TGTGCCAGCAGCGTAGGGACAGGGTACTCCTACGAGCAGTACTTC,CASSVGTGYSYEQYF
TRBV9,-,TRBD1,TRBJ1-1,TGTGCCAGCAGCGTAGAGGGACAGGTCGGGTTGAACACTGAAGCTTTCTTT,CASSVEGQVGLNTEAFF
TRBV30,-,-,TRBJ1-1,TGTGCCTGGATCCCTAGATTGAACACTGAAGCTTTCTTT,CAWIPRLNTEAFF
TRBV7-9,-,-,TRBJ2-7,TGTGCCAGCAGCCCAAGAGCAGGCGGGCCCTTTACCTCCTACGAGCAGTACTTC,CASSPRAGGPFTSYEQYF
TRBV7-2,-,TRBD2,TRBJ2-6,TGTGCCAGCCTGCTAGCGGGAGTTTCTGGGGCCAACGTCCTGACTTTC,CASLLAGVSGANVLTF
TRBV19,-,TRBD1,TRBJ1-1,TGTGCCAGTACACGGACAGGGACTATGAACACTGAAGCTTTCTTT,CASTRTGTMNTEAFF
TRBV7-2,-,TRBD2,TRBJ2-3,TGTGCCAGCAGCTTTAGCGGGGGGGACACAGATACGCAGTATTTT,CASSFSGGDTDTQYF
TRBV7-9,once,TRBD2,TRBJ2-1,TGTGCCAGCACCCTGGGACTAGCGGGAAGTCGGCAGTTCTTC,CASTLGLAGSRQFF
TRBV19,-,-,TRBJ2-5,TGTGCCAGTAGTATATCCCCCCGATCCACTGTCACGGAGACCCAGTACTTC,CASSISPRSTVTETQYF
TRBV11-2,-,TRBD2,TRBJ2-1,TGTGCCAGCAGCATACGGGAGGTCTACAATGAGCAGTTCTTC,CASSIREVYNEQFF
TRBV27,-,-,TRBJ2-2,TGTGCCAGCAGTTTCTCGTCGACGGGAATTCTATCCCCCGGGGAGCTGTTTTTT,CASSFSSTGILSPGELFF
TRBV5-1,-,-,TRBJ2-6,TGCGCCAGCAGCTCTAGGGAGAACTCCTCTGGGGCCAACGTCCTGACTTTC,CASSSRENSSGANVLTF
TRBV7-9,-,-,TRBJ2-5,TGTGCCAGCAGCTTAACAGATCCCCTACAAGAGACCCAGTACTTC,CASSLTDPLQETQYF
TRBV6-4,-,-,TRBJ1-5,TGTGCCAGCAACGAACTACAGGCCCAGCCCCAGCATTTT,CASNELQAQPQHF
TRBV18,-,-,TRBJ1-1,TGTGCCAGCTCTACCTTTGCGGGGACCAGGGACGCTGAAGCTTTCTTT,CASSTFAGTRDAEAFF
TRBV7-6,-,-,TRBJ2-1,TGTGCCAGCAGCTTAGGCAGGGGGGCCAATGAGCAGTTCTTC,CASSLGRGANEQFF
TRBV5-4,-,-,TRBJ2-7,TGTGCCAGCACACCTAGTACAGCGGACGAGCAGTACTTC,CASTPSTADEQYF